This TCR beta chain was sequenced for a study of blood T cell repertoires in COVID-19. About the study: Collection of acute and convalescent COVID-19 samples took place in the United States, Italy and Spain.

Libraries were prepared by immunoSEQ multiplex PCR; TCRdb keeps only in-frame clonotypes and omits some of them. Of about 270,000 clones in the sample, roughly 85% were seen once. The CDR3 sequence is 19 residues long. Material: peripheral blood. This receptor was identified in a woman younger than 30 with acute or convalescent COVID-19. V gene TRBV21-1 combines with J gene TRBJ2-7; TRBD2 is the table's D call and was not checked against the DNA. TRBV21-1 is a recognized pseudogene. The CDR3 DNA is TGTGCCAGCAGCAAAGGGGAAGGGGTGGGACTAGCGGATTCCTACGAGCAGTACTTC. Translated: CASSKGEGVGLADSYEQYF.